This TCR beta chain was profiled in a study of beta chain features in type 1 diabetes. This CDR3 is 16 amino acids long. V gave up 4 bases and J gave up 7 bases; unmatched junction bases: 10. The germline gives CDR1 SEHNR, CDR2 FQNEAQ (reference sequence). Study results and caveats: Reads derived from cDNA could over-represent cells showing high TCR expression. Patients with Type 1 diabetes showed moderately but significantly shorter TCRB CDR3s in all four CD4+ subsets.

The authors reverse transcribed all of the isolated RNA, so sequencing captured expressed TCRB transcripts. Only in-frame clones appear in the TCRdb table, and some are missing; sequencing was by immunoSEQ multiplex PCR. The table includes fewer than 250,000 clones, over 65% detected once. Sorting produced populations that all topped 95% purity. With respect to this clone: The antigen remains undetermined.

The receptor was derived from a man aged 25-45 years in good health. The source material was naive CD4+ T cells from blood. The rearrangement links TRBV7-9 to TRBJ1-6; 7 nucleotides line up with TRBD1. CDR3 sequence: CASSSPGQQINSPLHF. CDR3 DNA: TGTGCCAGCAGCTCGCCGGGACAGCAGATCAATTCACCCCTCCACTTT.